This T cell receptor (beta chain) was recovered during a study of CD8+ T cells in alopecia areata (dated by TCRdb to 2016 to 2019). At the level of the whole study: High-throughput TCRbeta sequencing was used to examine T cell clonal expansion in alopecia areata in both the C3H/HeJ mouse model and human patients. In humans, TCRbeta sequencing was performed on scalp tissue and on sorted CD4+ and CD8+ peripheral blood T cells from healthy controls and from patients with patchy or totalis/universalis alopecia areata. TCRbeta CDR3 regions were amplified by immunoSEQ multiplex PCR using 35 Vbeta forward and 13 Jbeta reverse primers. The RNA source kit depended on sample type: the PAXgene miRNA kit for fixed scalp, the miRNeasy kit for PBMCs, and the RNeasy kit for mouse skin. Clonality in the scalp was compared among normal scalp (n=4), patchy alopecia areata scalp (n=8), and alopecia totalis/universalis scalp (n=8).

Study-wide findings and limitations: Shared TCR sequences between patients were less evident than in mice, which may be partly attributable to HLA diversity in the patient population. Unlike mouse skin, which is dominated by gammadelta T cells, normal human skin has resident alphabeta T cells that are also sequenced, and this complicates analysis of the scalp TCR repertoire. Lesional scalp, especially in alopecia totalis/universalis, showed higher clonality and more expanded CD8+ clones than normal scalp, suggesting antigenic drive.

Receptors were amplified or captured by the immunoSEQ multiplex PCR assay. To provide template for TCR sequencing, every sample had RNA extracted and reverse transcribed into cDNA. First-strand cDNA was synthesized using SuperScript III with a 2:1 mix of oligo-dT and random hexamers. A synthetic immune receptor repertoire was used to gauge amplification bias, and whatever bias remained was removed computationally. Per the original workflow: Raw reads were preprocessed for error removal, and CDR3 was defined according to IMGT conventions as running from the conserved cysteine to phenylalanine. Clonality was calculated as 1 minus Shannon entropy normalized by log2 of the number of productive unique TCRs. Whether each scalp clone was CD4 or CD8 was inferred by checking scalp TCRbeta sequences against the CD4 and CD8 repertoires from sorted blood. Here the immuneACCESS table is served through TCRdb, limited to in-frame sequences with V and J called. Missing clones are a known gap in these copies; in checked studies unresolved V genes cover under half, and the rest lacks a known reason. Clone size and the V and J calls come from that table; the DNA yielded D and trimming. This sample comprises about 30,000 clones, more than 55% of them detected only once. The biggest ten clones account for under 20% of the sample.

About this clone: Its specific antigen is unknown. Per-nucleotide qualities are absent, and no much larger clonotype sits a single base away.

Lesional scalp punch biopsies and peripheral blood were obtained from alopecia areata patients. After PBMCs were isolated by density centrifugation and stained for CD3, CD4 and CD8, a FACSAria was used to sort CD4+ and CD8+ T cells. Alopecia areata patients who were not treated were recruited through a multicenter biomarker study. Blood CD8+ T cells from roughly 5 biomarker-study patients were further sorted into NKG2D-low and NKG2D-high fractions. The CDR3, from cysteine to phenylalanine, totals 15 residues. The DNA shown is the 45-base CDR3, in frame from base 1. V loses 5 bases at its end and J loses 4 bases; junction bases beyond the gene matches: 9. The germline V gene provides CDR1 SGHVS and CDR2 FQNEAQ.

Sequenced material: NKG2D-high CD8+ T cells sorted from blood. The intended sense of this specimen's cell subset or site label: sorted CD8+ NKG2D-high blood T cells. The V gene is TRBV7-8 and the J gene is TRBJ2-5, with 8 bases matching TRBD1. This receptor was taken from a human donor with alopecia areata. The CDR3 corresponds to CASSRNYDRGETQYF. The DNA sequence is given as TGTGCCAGCAGCCGCAACTATGACAGGGGAGAGACCCAGTACTTC.